This TCR beta chain was profiled in a study of CD8 T cells in Susac syndrome. Whole-study results and caveats: Clonal CD8+ expansion in Susac was highest in TEMRA cells and active patients. The authors acknowledged that the study's TCR sequencing and HLA analysis involved relatively few individuals.

The CDR3 consists of 14 residues. Germline loops: CDR1 SGHVS, CDR2 FQNEAQ. Trimming took 3 bases from V and 4 from J, leaving 12 bases between them. The RNA input was roughly 0.45 to 1 ug, and it was reverse transcribed with random hexamers. TCRdb used MiXCR to reprocess the immunoSEQ multiplex PCR reads, holding one entry per CDR3 protein. Altogether about 190,000 distinct CDR3 sequences are present, over 90% being singletons, with the ten largest covering around 0.16%. TCR beta from blood CD8+ and CD4+ T cells was sequenced. While CD8+ and CD4+ T cells were isolated negatively, TEMRA cells were enriched by FACS. Concerning this clonotype itself: What it binds is not known.

Material for sequencing was CD8+ T cells from PBMCs. This receptor was obtained from a human donor with Susac syndrome. The V gene is TRBV7-8, the J gene TRBJ2-5; D is perhaps TRBD2 (5 bases). CDR3 coding DNA: TGTGCCAGCAGCTTTAATTTTGGAGGAGAGACCCAGTACTTC. It yields the protein CASSFNFGGETQYF.